Sequencing of this TCR beta chain was carried out in a study of metastatic and nonmetastatic thyroid tumors. Study context: Repertoire data that came from the blood and tumor or nodule tissue of malignant and benign thyroid patients were compared.

Study-wide findings and caveats: Reported TCR beta diversity, measured in blood and tumor, was significantly higher for malignant thyroid tumors than for benign nodules.

In the source study's methods: What underpinned the distant-metastasis classifier for papillary thyroid cancer was the set of CDR3 differences across clinicopathological groups. TCRdb used MiXCR to call clones anew from the PCR reads. What appears here as the V and J calls and clone size reflects TCRdb's work, not the paper's. The data hold more than 11,000 clones, with 25% to 30% observed a single time. There were no patients who had received any treatment before thyroid surgery. This clone was detected a few times. What it binds is not known. The specimen was blood. This sequence was found in a female donor with papillary thyroid cancer or a benign thyroid nodule (not recorded which). Some clones in this sample may be carry-over from other donors' samples.

The CDR3 bases are TGTGCCAGCAGCGCTACTAGGACCGGCTACACCTTC. Translating gives CASSATRTGYTF. The chain has TRBV9 and TRBJ1-2; D gene ambiguous. The V gene's germline CDR1 is SGDLS and CDR2 YYNGEE. This CDR3 region has 12 residues. Trimming removed 3 bases at V and 8 bases at J, with 11 bases between. Based on the CDR3 plus reference TRBV9 and TRBJ1-2, the full variable domain is DSGVTQTPKHLITATGQRVTLRCSPRSGDLSVYWYQQSLDQGLQFLIQYYNGEERAKGNILERFSAQQFPDLHSELNLSSLELGDSALYFCASSATRTGYTFGSGTRLTVV.